Reported below is one T cell receptor beta chain. The CDR3 totals 16 residues. J gave up 3 bases and V 6 bases, and 12 bases lay outside the gene matches. The germline V gene encodes CDR1 LNHDA and CDR2 SQIVND (reference sequence). The repertoire was sequenced with immunoSEQ multiplex PCR; TCRdb's copy has only in-frame clones and lacks some. Seen here are more than 80,000 clones, over 80% observed once, and the top ten hold 9.5%. The sample comes from a study of PD-L1 blockade in urothelial cancer. Study-level background: Every 3 weeks, patients received intravenous atezolizumab 1,200 mg, beginning 2014. The researchers analyzed blood 3 weeks (second dose) and 6 weeks after treatment start. Counts from blood samples showed a median of 141,255 T cells.

Patients had urothelial carcinoma that was locally advanced or metastatic. The origin of this receptor is a man between 65 and 85 years old with urothelial cancer. The sequences come from PBMCs, collected around atezolizumab (anti-PD-L1) treatment. V usage is TRBV19 and J usage is TRBJ2-7; 9 bases line up with TRBD1. CDR3 loop: CASSKTGTGQNYEQYF. In DNA, the CDR3 is TGTGCCAGTAGCAAAACCGGGACAGGGCAGAACTACGAGCAGTACTTC.